This T cell receptor beta chain was profiled in a study of blood T cells in healthy people across ages. Study-level points and caveats: Diversity was estimated from one million T cells, and these estimates were considered underestimates.

Caucasian, healthy and from Russia, the donors were aged between roughly 6 and 95. It was with a sample-barcoded 5' primer and a J-beta primer mix that a second PCR of roughly 7 to 12 cycles was run. From the 5' RACE reads, TCRdb called clonotypes with MiXCR, one entry per CDR3 protein. The sample holds more than 1,000,000 distinct CDR3 sequences, about 23% seen once. There are 18 residues in the CDR3. The germline V gene encodes CDR1 LGHDT and CDR2 YNNKEL (reference sequence). Trimming at V came to 0 bases and at J to 4 bases, leaving 12 bases not matched to a gene. A few counts support this clonotype. Its target is not known. These data also formed part of another study, on T cells of mothers and their children. Turning to that study: Input to cDNA synthesis comprised all extracted RNA, at a ratio of around 1.4 ug per 15 ul.

Sequenced material: blood. The origin of this receptor is a girl aged 2 to 9 in good health. The V call is TRBV3-1, the J call TRBJ2-1, with 7 bases that match TRBD2. The CDR3 is CASSQEEVRLAAYNEQFF. DNA for the CDR3: TGTGCCAGCAGCCAAGAGGAAGTGCGGCTAGCGGCTTACAATGAGCAGTTCTTC.